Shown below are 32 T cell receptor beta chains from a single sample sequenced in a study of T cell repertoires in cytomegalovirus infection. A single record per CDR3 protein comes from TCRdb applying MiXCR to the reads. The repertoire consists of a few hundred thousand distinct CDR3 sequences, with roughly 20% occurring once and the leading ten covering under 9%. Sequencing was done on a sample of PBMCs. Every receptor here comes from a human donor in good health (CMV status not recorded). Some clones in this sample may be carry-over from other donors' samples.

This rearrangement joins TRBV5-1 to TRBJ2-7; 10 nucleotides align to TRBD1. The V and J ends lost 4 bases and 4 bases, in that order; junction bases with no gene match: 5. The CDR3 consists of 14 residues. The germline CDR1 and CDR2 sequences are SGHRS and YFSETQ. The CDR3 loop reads CASSVDRGRYEQYF. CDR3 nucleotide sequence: TGCGCCAGCAGCGTTGACAGGGGGCGTTACGAGCAGTACTTC.

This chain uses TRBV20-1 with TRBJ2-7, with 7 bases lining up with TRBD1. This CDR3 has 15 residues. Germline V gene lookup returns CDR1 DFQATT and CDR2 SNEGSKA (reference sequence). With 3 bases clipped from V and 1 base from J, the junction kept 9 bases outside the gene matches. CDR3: CSASGFPTGSYEQYF. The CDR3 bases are TGCAGTGCTAGTGGCTTCCCGACAGGGTCCTACGAGCAGTACTTC.

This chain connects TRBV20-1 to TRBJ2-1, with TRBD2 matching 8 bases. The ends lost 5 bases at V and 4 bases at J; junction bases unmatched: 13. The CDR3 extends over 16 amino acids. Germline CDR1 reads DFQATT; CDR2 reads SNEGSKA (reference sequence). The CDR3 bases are TGCAGTGCTTACCCACCTCTACTAGCGGTATACAATGAGCAGTTCTTC. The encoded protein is CSAYPPLLAVYNEQFF.

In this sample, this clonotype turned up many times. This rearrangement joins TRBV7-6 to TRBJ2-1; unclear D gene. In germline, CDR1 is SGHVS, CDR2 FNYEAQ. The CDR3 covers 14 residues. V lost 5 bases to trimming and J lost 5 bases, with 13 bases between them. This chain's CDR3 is CASSGGRFNNEQFF. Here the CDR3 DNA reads TGTGCCAGCAGCGGCGGACGGTTTAACAATGAGCAGTTCTTC.

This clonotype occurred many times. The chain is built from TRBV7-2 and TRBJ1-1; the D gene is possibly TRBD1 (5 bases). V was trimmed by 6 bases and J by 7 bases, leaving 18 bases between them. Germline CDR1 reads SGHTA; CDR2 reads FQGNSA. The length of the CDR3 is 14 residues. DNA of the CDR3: TGTGCCAGCAGATCCCCTCCGGGGGGAGGTGAAGCTTTCTTT. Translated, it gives CASRSPPGGGEAFF. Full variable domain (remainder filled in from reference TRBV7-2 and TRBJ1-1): GAGVSQSPSNKVTEKGKDVELRCDPISGHTALYWYRQSLGQGLEFLIYFQGNSAPDKSGLPSDRFSAERTGGSVSTLTIQRTQQEDSAVYLCASRSPPGGGEAFFGQGTRLTVV.

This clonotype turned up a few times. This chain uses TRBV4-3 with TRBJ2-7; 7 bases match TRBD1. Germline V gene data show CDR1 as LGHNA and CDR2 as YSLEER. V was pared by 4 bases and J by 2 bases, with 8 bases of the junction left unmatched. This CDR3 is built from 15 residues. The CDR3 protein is CASSRSGQPAYEQYF. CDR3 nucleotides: TGCGCCAGCAGCCGTTCGGGACAGCCCGCCTACGAGCAGTACTTC.

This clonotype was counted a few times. The CDR3, as DNA: TGTGCCATCAGTGCATTAGCGGGAGTGATGGCAGATACGCAGTATTTT. Its translation is CAISALAGVMADTQYF. The V gene is TRBV10-3, the J gene TRBJ2-3, with 9 positions matching TRBD2. V lost 4 bases, J lost 4 bases, and 9 bases stayed unmatched. Germline loops: CDR1 ENHRY, CDR2 SYGVKD. This CDR3 is built from 16 residues.

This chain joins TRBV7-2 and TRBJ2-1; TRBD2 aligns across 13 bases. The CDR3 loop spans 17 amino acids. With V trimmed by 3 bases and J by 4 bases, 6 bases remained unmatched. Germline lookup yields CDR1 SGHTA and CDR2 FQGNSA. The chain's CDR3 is CASSFTSGRAAYNEQFF. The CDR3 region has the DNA TGTGCCAGCAGCTTTACTAGCGGGAGGGCCGCGTACAATGAGCAGTTCTTC.

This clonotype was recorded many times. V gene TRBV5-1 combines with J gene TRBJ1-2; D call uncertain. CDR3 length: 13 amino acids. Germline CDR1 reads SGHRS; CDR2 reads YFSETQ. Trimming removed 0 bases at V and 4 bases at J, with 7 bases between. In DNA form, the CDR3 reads TGCGCCAGCAGCTTGGAGGCAGCCTATGGCTACACCTTC. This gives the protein CASSLEAAYGYTF.

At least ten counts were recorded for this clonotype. The CDR3 DNA reads TGTGCCAGCAGCTTAGAGCAGGGAAGACAAGAGACCCAGTACTTC. Its protein product is CASSLEQGRQETQYF. The chain employs TRBV11-2 and TRBJ2-5, with TRBD1 as a possible D gene (5 bases). This CDR3 comprises 15 residues. Germline lookup yields CDR1 SGHAT and CDR2 FQNNGV. Trimming took 0 bases from V and 2 from J, leaving 10 bases between them.

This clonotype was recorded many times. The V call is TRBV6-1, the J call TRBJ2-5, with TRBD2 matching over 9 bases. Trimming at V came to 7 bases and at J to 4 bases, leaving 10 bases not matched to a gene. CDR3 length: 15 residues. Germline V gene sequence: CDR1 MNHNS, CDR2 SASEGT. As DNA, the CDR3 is TGTGCCAGCATCTTGGTAGGAGCGGGGGGAGAGACCCAGTACTTC. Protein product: CASILVGAGGETQYF.

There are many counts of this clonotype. The CDR3 DNA reads TGTGCCAGCAGTTTGGGTTTCAATTCACCCCTCCACTTT. As protein: CASSLGFNSPLHF. This sequence joins TRBV28 and TRBJ1-6; no clear D gene. This CDR3 comprises 13 residues. The V and J ends lost 3 bases and 7 bases respectively, with 7 bases between them. Germline values: CDR1 MDHEN, CDR2 SYDVKM. The entire variable domain, with the rest obtained from reference TRBV28 and TRBJ1-6, is as follows: DVKVTQSSRYLVKRTGEKVFLECVQDMDHENMFWYRQDPGLGLRLIYFSYDVKMKEKGDIPEGYSVSREKKERFSLILESASTNQTSMYLCASSLGFNSPLHFGNGTRLTVT.

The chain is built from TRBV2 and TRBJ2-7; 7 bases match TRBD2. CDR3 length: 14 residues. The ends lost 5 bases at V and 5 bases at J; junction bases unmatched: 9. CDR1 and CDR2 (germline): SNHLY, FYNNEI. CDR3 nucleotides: TGTGCCAGCAGTACCTTAGGACTAGGGGACGAGCAGTACTTC. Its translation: CASSTLGLGDEQYF.

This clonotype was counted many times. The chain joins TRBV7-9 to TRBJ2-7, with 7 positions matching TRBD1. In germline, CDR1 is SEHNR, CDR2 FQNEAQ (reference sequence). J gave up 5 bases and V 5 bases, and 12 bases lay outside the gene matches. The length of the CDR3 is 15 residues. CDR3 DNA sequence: TGTGCCAGCAGCAGACCCGGACAGGTTAACAACGAGCAGTACTTC. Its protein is CASSRPGQVNNEQYF. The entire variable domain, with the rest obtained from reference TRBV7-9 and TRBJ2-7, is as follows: DTGVSQNPRHKITKRGQNVTFRCDPISEHNRLYWYRQTLGQGPEFLTYFQNEAQLEKSRLLSDRFSAERPKGSFSTLEIQRTEQGDSAMYLCASSRPGQVNNEQYFGPGTRLTVT.

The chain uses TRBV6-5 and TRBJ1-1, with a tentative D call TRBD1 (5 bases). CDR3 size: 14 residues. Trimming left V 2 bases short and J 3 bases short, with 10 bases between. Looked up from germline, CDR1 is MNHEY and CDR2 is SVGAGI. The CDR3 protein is CASSYVGDDTEAFF. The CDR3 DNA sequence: TGTGCCAGCAGTTACGTGGGGGACGACACTGAAGCTTTCTTT.

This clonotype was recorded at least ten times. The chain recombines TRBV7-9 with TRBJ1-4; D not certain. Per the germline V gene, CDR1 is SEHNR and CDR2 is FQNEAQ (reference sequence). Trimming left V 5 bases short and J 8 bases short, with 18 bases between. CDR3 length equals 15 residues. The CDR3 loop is CASSRPERVGEKLFF. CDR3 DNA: TGTGCCAGCAGCCGACCAGAAAGGGTAGGAGAAAAACTGTTTTTT.

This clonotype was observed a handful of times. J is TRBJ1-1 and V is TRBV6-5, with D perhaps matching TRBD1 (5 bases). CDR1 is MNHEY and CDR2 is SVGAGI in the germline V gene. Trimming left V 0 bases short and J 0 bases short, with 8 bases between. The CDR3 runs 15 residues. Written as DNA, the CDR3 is TGTGCCAGCAGTTACTCCAGGGTTCTGAACACTGAAGCTTTCTTT. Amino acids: CASSYSRVLNTEAFF.

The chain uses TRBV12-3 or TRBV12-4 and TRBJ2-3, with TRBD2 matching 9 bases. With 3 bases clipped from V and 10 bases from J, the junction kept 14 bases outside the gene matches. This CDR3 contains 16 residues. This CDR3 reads CASSLSGGRDPDPQYF. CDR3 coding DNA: TGTGCCAGCAGTTTGAGTGGCGGGAGGGACCCGGATCCGCAGTATTTT.

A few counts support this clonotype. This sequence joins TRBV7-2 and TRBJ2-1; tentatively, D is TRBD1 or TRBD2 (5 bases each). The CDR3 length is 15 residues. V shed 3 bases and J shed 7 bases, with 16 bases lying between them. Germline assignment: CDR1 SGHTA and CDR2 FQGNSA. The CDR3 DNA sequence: TGTGCCAGCAGCTTTGGGGACCCGACGGGGAATGAGCAGTTCTTC. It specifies CASSFGDPTGNEQFF.

The CDR3 DNA follows: TGTGCCAGCAGCTTAGAGACCTATGGCTACACCTTC. Translated, it gives CASSLETYGYTF. The rearrangement uses TRBV7-4 and TRBJ1-2, with unresolved D. Between the trimmed V and J ends, which lost 1 base and 4 bases, there was a span of 4 bases. The CDR3 covers 12 residues. Germline V gene lookup returns CDR1 SGHVT and CDR2 SQSDAQ. The full variable domain, rest sourced from reference TRBV7-4 and TRBJ1-2, is GAGVSQSPRYKVAKRGRDVALRCDSISGHVTLYWYRQTLGQGSEVLTYSQSDAQRDKSGRPSGRFSAERPERSVSTLKIQRTEQGDSAVYLCASSLETYGYTFGSGTRLTVV.

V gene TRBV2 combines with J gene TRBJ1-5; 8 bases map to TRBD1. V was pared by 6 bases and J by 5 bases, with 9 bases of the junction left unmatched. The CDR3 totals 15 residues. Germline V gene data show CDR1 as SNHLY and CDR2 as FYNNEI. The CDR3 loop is CASRPDRGVDQPQHF. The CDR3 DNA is TGTGCCAGCAGGCCCGACAGGGGAGTGGATCAGCCCCAGCATTTT.

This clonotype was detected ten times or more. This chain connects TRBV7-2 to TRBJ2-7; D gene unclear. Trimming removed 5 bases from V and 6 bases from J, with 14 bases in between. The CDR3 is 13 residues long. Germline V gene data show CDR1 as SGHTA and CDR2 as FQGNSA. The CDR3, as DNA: TGTGCCAGCAGCCTAACGCCGGTGGTCGAGCAGTACTTC. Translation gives CASSLTPVVEQYF.

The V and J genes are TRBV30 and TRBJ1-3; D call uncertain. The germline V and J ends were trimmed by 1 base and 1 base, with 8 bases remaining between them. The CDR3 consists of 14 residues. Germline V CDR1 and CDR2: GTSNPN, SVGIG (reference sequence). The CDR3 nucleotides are TGTGCCTGGAGTGAGCCGCCGTCTGGAAACACCATATATTTT. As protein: CAWSEPPSGNTIYF.

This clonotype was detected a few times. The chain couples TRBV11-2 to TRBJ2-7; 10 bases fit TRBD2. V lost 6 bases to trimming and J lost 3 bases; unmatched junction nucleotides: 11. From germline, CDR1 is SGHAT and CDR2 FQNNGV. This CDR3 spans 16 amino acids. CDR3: CASSGLAGVGGYEQYF. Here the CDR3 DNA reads TGTGCCAGCAGTGGTCTAGCGGGAGTCGGGGGCTACGAGCAGTACTTC.

In nucleotides, the CDR3 is TGTGCCAGTAATACATTAGGGGCAGGCAAGGAAGAGACCCAGTACTTC. It is translated as CASNTLGAGKEETQYF. The chain is built from TRBV19 and TRBJ2-5, with TRBD1 as a possible D gene (5 bases). The CDR3 has 16 amino acids. The V gene's germline CDR1 is LNHDA and CDR2 SQIVND (reference sequence). V gave up 7 bases and J gave up 3 bases, with 21 bases separating them. Full variable domain (rest looked up from reference TRBV19 and TRBJ2-5): DGGITQSPKYLFRKEGQNVTLSCEQNLNHDAMYWYRQDPGQGLRLIYYSQIVNDFQKGDIAEGYSVSREKKESFPLTVTSAQKNPTAFYLCASNTLGAGKEETQYFGPGTRLLVL.

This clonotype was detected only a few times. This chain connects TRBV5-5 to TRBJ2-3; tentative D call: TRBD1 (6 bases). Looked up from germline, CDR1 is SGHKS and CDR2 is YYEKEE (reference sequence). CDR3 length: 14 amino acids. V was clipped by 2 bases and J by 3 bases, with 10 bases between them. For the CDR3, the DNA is TGTGCCAGCAGCTTTAGGGGGATGACAGATACGCAGTATTTT. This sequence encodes CASSFRGMTDTQYF.

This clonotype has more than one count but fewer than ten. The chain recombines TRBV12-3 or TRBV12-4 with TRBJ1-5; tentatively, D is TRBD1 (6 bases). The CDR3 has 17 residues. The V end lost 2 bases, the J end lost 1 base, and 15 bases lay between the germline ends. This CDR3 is CASSLKWDTASNQPQHF. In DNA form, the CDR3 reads TGTGCCAGCAGTTTAAAATGGGACACGGCCAGCAATCAGCCCCAGCATTTT.

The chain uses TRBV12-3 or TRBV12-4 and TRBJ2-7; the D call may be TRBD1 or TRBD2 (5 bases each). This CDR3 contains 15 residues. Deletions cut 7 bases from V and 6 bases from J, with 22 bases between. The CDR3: CASKQSGGSRGEQYF. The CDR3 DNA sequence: TGTGCCAGCAAACAGAGCGGCGGTTCGAGGGGCGAGCAGTACTTC.

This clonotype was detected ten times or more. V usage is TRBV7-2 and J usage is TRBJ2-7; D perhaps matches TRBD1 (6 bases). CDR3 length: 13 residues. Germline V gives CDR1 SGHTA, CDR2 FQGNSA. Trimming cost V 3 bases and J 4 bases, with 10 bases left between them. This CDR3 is CASSFYREYEQYF. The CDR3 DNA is TGTGCCAGCAGCTTTTACAGGGAATACGAGCAGTACTTC. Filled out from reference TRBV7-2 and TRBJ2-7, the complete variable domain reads GAGVSQSPSNKVTEKGKDVELRCDPISGHTALYWYRQSLGQGLEFLIYFQGNSAPDKSGLPSDRFSAERTGGSVSTLTIQRTQQEDSAVYLCASSFYREYEQYFGPGTRLTVT.

The CDR3 is CASSPGTDYEQYF. For the CDR3, the DNA is TGTGCCAGTAGTCCCGGGACAGATTACGAGCAGTACTTC. The chain uses TRBV19 and TRBJ2-7; 7 bases fit TRBD1. Per germline, CDR1 LNHDA and CDR2 SQIVND (reference sequence). The V gene end was trimmed by 5 bases and the J gene end by 4 bases; junction bases not matched to a gene: 5. CDR3 size: 13 residues.

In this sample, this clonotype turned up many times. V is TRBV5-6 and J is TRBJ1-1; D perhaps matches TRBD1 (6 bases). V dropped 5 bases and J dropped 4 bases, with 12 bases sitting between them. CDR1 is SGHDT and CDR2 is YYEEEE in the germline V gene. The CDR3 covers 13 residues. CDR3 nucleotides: TGTGCCAGCAGGACAGGCCTGGGCACTGAAGCTTTCTTT. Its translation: CASRTGLGTEAFF.

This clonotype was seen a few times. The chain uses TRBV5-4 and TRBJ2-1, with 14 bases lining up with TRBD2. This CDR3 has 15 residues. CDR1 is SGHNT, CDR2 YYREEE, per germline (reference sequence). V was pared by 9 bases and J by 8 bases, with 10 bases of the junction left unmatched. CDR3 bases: TGTGCCACCCGTTGGACTAGCGGGAGGTTCGATGAGCAGTTCTTC. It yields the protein CATRWTSGRFDEQFF.